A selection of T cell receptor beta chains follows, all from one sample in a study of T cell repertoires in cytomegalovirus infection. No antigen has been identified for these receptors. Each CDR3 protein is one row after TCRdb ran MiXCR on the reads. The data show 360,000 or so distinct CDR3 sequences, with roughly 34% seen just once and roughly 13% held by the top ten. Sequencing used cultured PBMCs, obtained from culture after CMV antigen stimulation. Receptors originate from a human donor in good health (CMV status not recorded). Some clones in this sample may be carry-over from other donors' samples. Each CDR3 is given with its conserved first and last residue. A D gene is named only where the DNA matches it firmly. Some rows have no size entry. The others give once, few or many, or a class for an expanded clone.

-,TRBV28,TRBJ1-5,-,TGTGCCAGCAGTTTATTACGTGAGGGTCAGCCCCAGCATTTT,CASSLLREGQPQHF
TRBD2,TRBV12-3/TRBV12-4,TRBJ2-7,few,TGTGCCAGCAGTTTAGGCGGGGGACTAGCGGGAGGGCCCTCCGAGCAGTACTTC,CASSLGGGLAGGPSEQYF
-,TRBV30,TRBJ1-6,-,TGTGCCTCGATGGATGACATCTATAATTCACCCCTCCACTTT,CASMDDIYNSPLHF
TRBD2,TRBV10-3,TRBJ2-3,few,TGTGCCGTGAGCGGGGTGGGCACAGATACGCAGTATTTT,CAVSGVGTDTQYF
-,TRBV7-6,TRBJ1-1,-,TGTGCCAGCAGCCCTTATCTGGAAGCTTTCTTT,CASSPYLEAFF
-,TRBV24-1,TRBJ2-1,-,TGTGCCACCAGTGATTTTGTTAGCAGCTCCTACAATGAGCAGTTCTTC,CATSDFVSSSYNEQFF
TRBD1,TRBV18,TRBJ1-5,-,TGTGCCAGCTCACCCGGGACAGGGACCAATCAGCCCCAGCATTTT,CASSPGTGTNQPQHF
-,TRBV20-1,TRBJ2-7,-,TGCAGTGCTAGCTGGGACCCCTACGAGCAGTACTTC,CSASWDPYEQYF
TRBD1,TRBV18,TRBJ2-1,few,TGTGCCAGCTCACCACGGGGACAGGGGGCAACGGATGAGCAGTTCTTC,CASSPRGQGATDEQFF
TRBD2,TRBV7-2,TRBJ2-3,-,TGTGCCAGCAGCCCCGGGACTAGCGGGAGTCGATTTGCCGATACGCAGTATTTT,CASSPGTSGSRFADTQYF
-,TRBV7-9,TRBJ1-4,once,TGTGCCAGCAGCTTAGCGGCGGGGGGGCGCAGTGAAAAACTGTTTTTT,CASSLAAGGRSEKLFF
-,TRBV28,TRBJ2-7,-,TGTGCCAGCAGTTCAGGTAGCGCAGAGCCCTACGAGCAGTACTTC,CASSSGSAEPYEQYF
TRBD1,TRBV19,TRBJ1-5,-,TGTGCCAGTAGCACGGGGGGGGACAGGCCCCAGCATTTT,CASSTGGDRPQHF
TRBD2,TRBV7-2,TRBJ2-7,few,TGTGCCAGCAGCTTAGCGGGACTAGTCTACGAGCAGTACTTC,CASSLAGLVYEQYF
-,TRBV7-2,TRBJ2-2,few,TGTGCCAGCACCGGAGGTAGCGGAAGGACCGGGGAGCTGTTTTTT,CASTGGSGRTGELFF
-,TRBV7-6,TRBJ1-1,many,TGTGCCAGCAGCTTATTAGGGAACACTGAAGCTTTCTTT,CASSLLGNTEAFF
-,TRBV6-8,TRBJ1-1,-,TGTGCCAGCAGTTACTCGAGATCCGGGGGTTTAGGGACTGAAGCTTTCTTT,CASSYSRSGGLGTEAFF
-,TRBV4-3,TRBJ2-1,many,TGCGCCAGCAGCCAAGATCTTGGCGGGTTACGGGATGAGCAGTTCTTC,CASSQDLGGLRDEQFF
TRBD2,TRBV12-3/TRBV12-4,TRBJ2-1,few,TGTGCCAGCAGCCGGGGACTAGCGGGGGGGTACAATGAGCAGTTCTTC,CASSRGLAGGYNEQFF
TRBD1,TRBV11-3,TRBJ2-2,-,TGTGCCAGCAGCTTACTAGGCCGGGACAGTCCCACCGGGGAGCTGTTTTTT,CASSLLGRDSPTGELFF
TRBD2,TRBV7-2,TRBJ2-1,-,TGTGCCAGCAGCCCGGGGACTAGCGGGAGGGGACTGTTCTTC,CASSPGTSGRGLFF
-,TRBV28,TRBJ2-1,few,TGTGCCAGCAGTCCGGCGGGATGGGGGCTCCCGAGCTCCTACAATGAGCAGTTCTTC,CASSPAGWGLPSSYNEQFF
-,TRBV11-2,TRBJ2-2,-,TGTGCCAGCAGCTTAGTTCACGGAGGGAGAGGTGACACCGGGGAGCTGTTTTTT,CASSLVHGGRGDTGELFF
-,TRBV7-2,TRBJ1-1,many,TGTGCCAGCAGCCCATATGGGGGGCCTGAAGCTTTCTTT,CASSPYGGPEAFF
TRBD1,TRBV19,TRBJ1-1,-,TGTGCCAGTACTATGGGACAGCTGAACACTGAAGCTTTCTTT,CASTMGQLNTEAFF
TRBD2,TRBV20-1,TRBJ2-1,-,TGCAGTGCTAGAGAAAGCGGCGGGAGCTACAATGAGCAGTTCTTC,CSARESGGSYNEQFF
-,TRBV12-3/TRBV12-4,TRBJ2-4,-,TGTGCCAGCAGTTTTTGGTCCGAAGCCAAAAACATTCAGTACTTC,CASSFWSEAKNIQYF
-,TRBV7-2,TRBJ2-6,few,TGTGCCAGCAGCTTATGGCCAGGACGGACGTCTGGGGCCAACGTCCTGACTTTC,CASSLWPGRTSGANVLTF
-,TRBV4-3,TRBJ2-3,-,TGCGCCAGCAGCCAAGCGGCTAGGACAGATACGCAGTATTTT,CASSQAARTDTQYF
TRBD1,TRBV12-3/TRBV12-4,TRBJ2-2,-,TGTGCCAGCAGTTTTAGACAGGGGCTGGGCCATGCCGGGGAGCTGTTTTTT,CASSFRQGLGHAGELFF
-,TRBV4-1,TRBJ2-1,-,TGCGCCAGCAGCGACCGGGACCATTTTAGCTCCTACAATGAGCAGTTCTTC,CASSDRDHFSSYNEQFF
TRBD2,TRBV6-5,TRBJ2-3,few,TGTGCCAGCAGTACCCGCCGGGGGGTAGCGGGAGGGCCGAGTTCAGATACGCAGTATTTT,CASSTRRGVAGGPSSDTQYF
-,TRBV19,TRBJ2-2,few,TGTGCCAGTAGTATGCCCTCGAACACCGGGGAGCTGTTTTTT,CASSMPSNTGELFF
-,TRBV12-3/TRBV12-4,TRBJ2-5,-,TGTGCCAGCAGCAAATATCAGGGGCAAGAGACCCAGTACTTC,CASSKYQGQETQYF
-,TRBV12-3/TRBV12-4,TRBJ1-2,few,TGTGCCCTCCAGTTGGTAGGGCGCAGAGGCTACACCTTC,CALQLVGRRGYTF
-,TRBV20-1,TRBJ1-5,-,TGCAGTGCTAGAGCGGCCAGTTTAAATCAGCCCCAGCATTTT,CSARAASLNQPQHF
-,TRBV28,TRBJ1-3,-,TGTGCCAGCAGTCCCAGGACAGACTACGGTCTCCGAAACACCATATATTTT,CASSPRTDYGLRNTIYF
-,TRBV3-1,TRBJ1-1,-,TGTGCCAGCAGCCAAGTACTCGACGCTTTCTTT,CASSQVLDAFF
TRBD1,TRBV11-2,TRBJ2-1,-,TGTGCCAGCAGCTTAGAGGGACAGGGCTCCGAGCAGTTCTTC,CASSLEGQGSEQFF
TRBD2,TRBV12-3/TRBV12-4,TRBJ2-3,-,TGTGCCAGCAGTTCCCCGGGACTAGCGGTAGATACGCAGTATTTT,CASSSPGLAVDTQYF
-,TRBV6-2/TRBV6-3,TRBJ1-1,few,TGTGCCAGCAGCCCTCGGAGGGACGAAGCTTTCTTT,CASSPRRDEAFF
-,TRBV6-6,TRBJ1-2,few,TGTGCCAGCAGGGATTATGGCTACACCTTC,CASRDYGYTF
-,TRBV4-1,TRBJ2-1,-,TGCGCCAGCAGCCAATCCAGACCGGCCTACAATGAGCAGTTCTTC,CASSQSRPAYNEQFF
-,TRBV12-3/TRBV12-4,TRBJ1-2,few,TGTGCCAGCAGTTTAGCGTACGGGTACGATGGCTACACCTTC,CASSLAYGYDGYTF
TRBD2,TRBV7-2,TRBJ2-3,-,TGTGCCAGCAATCGTCCATCTAGCGGGAGGGCTGGGGATACGCAGTATTTT,CASNRPSSGRAGDTQYF
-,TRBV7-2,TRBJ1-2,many,TGTGCCAGCAGCTACGGAGTTCGCTATGGCTACACCTTC,CASSYGVRYGYTF
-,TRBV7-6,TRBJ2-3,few,TGTGCCAGCAGCTTAGGTAACCCTGCTACAGATACGCAGTATTTT,CASSLGNPATDTQYF
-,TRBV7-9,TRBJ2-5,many,TGTGCCAGCAGCTTAGCTCTCGGTTTACAAGAGACCCAGTACTTC,CASSLALGLQETQYF
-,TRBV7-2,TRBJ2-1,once,TGTGCCAGCAGCTTATTTTCCTTCGGACTACAATACAATGAGCAGTTCTTC,CASSLFSFGLQYNEQFF
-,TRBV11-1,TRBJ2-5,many,TGTGCCAGCAGCGCTAACAGGGATTTTCTTGAGACCCAGTACTTC,CASSANRDFLETQYF
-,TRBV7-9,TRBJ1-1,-,TGTGCCAGCAGCTTAGATCCGACAGGTCACACTGAAGCTTTCTTT,CASSLDPTGHTEAFF
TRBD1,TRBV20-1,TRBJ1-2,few,TGCAGTGCCAGTTCGGCTACAGGGGACTATGGCTACACCTTC,CSASSATGDYGYTF
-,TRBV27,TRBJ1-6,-,TGTGCCAGCAGGCCCGGACTTCAGAATTCACCCCTCCACTTT,CASRPGLQNSPLHF
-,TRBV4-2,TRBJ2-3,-,TGCGCCAGCAGCCAAGACGGGCGGCTGAGCACAGATACGCAGTATTTT,CASSQDGRLSTDTQYF
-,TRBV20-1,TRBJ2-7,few,TGCAGTGCTAGAGATGAGGTCCAAATCTACGAGCAGTACTTC,CSARDEVQIYEQYF
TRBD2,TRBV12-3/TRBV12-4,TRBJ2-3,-,TGTGCCAGCAGTACCCGGACTAGCGGATACACAGATACGCAGTATTTT,CASSTRTSGYTDTQYF
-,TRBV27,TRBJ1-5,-,TGTGCCAGCGGACTTATACCGGGGGGGGATCAGCCCCAGCATTTT,CASGLIPGGDQPQHF
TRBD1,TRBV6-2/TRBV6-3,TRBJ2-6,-,TGTGCCAGCAGCCGAACTAGGGGACAGGTTGGGGCCAACGTCCTGACTTTC,CASSRTRGQVGANVLTF